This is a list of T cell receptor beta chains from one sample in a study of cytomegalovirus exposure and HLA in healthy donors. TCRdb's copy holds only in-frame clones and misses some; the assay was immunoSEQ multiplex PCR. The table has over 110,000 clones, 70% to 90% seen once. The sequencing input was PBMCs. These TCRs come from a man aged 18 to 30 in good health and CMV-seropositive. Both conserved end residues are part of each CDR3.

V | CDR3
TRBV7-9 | CASSTFRGKNSYNEQFF
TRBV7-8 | CASSLALVAPIGQFF
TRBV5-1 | CASSPGTVQETQYF
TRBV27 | CASSFQPDGGGYGYTF
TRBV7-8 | CASSAIQGERRFAANVLTF
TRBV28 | CASSRQGTLNEQYF
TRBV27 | CASSPSGLGGDGYTF
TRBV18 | CASSPRGEETQYF
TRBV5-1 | CASSATGGRGLGYTF
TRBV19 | CASMPSGTAVNEQFF
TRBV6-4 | CASSVGTENYGYTF
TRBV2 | CASSESGSRGNEQFF
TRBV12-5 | CASGLGGRYSGNTIYF
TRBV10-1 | CASSEEGRQNTEAFF
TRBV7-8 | CASSLVFRDYGYTF
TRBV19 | CASSNTGALGETQYF
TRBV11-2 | CASSLDRDRQETQYF